This T cell receptor beta chain comes out of a study of blood T cell repertoires in COVID-19. For the study at large: The analysed material was cDNA or gDNA that came from T cells, B-cell-depleted T cells, or PBMCs.

V gave up 4 bases and J gave up 0 bases; unmatched junction bases: 8. The CDR3 covers 16 residues. Germline lookup yields CDR1 KGHSH and CDR2 LQKENI. TCRdb's copy holds only in-frame clones and misses some; the assay was immunoSEQ multiplex PCR. The sample consists of around 150,000 clones, around 92% of them appearing once. Enrollment of patients from Seattle took place during active infection, with longitudinal follow-up. The receptor's source is a man aged 30-40 years with COVID-19, enrolled during active disease. The source material was peripheral blood. The rearrangement joins TRBV18 to TRBJ2-7; 8 bases are shared with TRBD1. The CDR3 DNA follows: TGTGCCAGCTCACGAACGGGACAGGCGAACTCCTACGAGCAGTACTTC. Its translation is CASSRTGQANSYEQYF.